This T cell receptor beta chain comes out of a study of blood T cell repertoires in COVID-19. Study-level background: Italy, Spain and the United States were the sources of the convalescent and acute COVID-19 samples.

This CDR3 has 14 residues. Deletions cut 8 bases from V and 1 base from J, with 13 bases between. CDR1 is MNHEY and CDR2 is SVGAGI in the germline V gene. Sequencing used immunoSEQ multiplex PCR; TCRdb keeps in-frame clones, though not all of them. The table lists tens of thousands of clones, about nine tenths of them singletons. The receptor's source is a woman aged 80 or older with acute or convalescent COVID-19. The sequenced sample consisted of peripheral blood. J is TRBJ2-3 and V is TRBV6-5, with D possibly TRBD2 on 6 matching bases. The chain's CDR3 is CASGDSYGTDTQYF. For the CDR3, the DNA is TGTGCCAGCGGGGACTCTTACGGCACAGATACGCAGTATTTT.